The 20 T cell receptor beta chains given below trace back to one sample, sequenced in a study of cytomegalovirus exposure and HLA in healthy donors. With 60 Vbeta and 13 Jbeta primers, the PCR was carried out. TCRdb's table, derived via immunoSEQ multiplex PCR, lists solely in-frame clones and lacks some. Of some 160,000 clones in the sample, 70% to 85% are singletons; the top ten hold 0.65% to 0.75%. Source material: PBMCs. The receptors come from a woman between 40 and 55 years old in good health and CMV-seronegative.

The V gene is TRBV7-9, the J gene TRBJ2-5; a weak D match, TRBD1 (6 bases). V lost 0 bases to trimming and J lost 1 base, with 9 bases between them. The CDR3 is made up of 15 amino acids. CDR1 is SEHNR and CDR2 is FQNEAQ in the germline V gene (reference sequence). The CDR3 region is CASSLAQGIQETQYF. The DNA for the CDR3 is TGTGCCAGCAGCTTAGCACAGGGAATCCAAGAGACCCAGTACTTC.

Here the CDR3 reads CASSLGQGGSPLHF. CDR3 nucleotide sequence: TGTGCCAGCAGTTTAGGGCAGGGTGGTTCACCCCTCCACTTT. This chain joins TRBV28 and TRBJ1-6, with a tentative D call TRBD1 (5 bases). This CDR3 contains 14 residues. Germline CDR1 is MDHEN and CDR2 is SYDVKM. Trimming took off 2 bases at V and 9 bases at J, with 11 bases between the two ends. Filled out from reference TRBV28 and TRBJ1-6, the complete variable domain reads DVKVTQSSRYLVKRTGEKVFLECVQDMDHENMFWYRQDPGLGLRLIYFSYDVKMKEKGDIPEGYSVSREKKERFSLILESASTNQTSMYLCASSLGQGGSPLHFGNGTRLTVT.

The chain joins TRBV7-2 to TRBJ2-2; no reliable D call. The V end was cut by 3 bases, the J end by 5 bases, with 7 bases between. The CDR3 has 13 residues. From germline, CDR1 is SGHTA and CDR2 FQGNSA. The chain's CDR3 is CASSLLRTGELFF. Written as DNA, the CDR3 is TGTGCCAGCAGCTTGTTGAGAACCGGGGAGCTGTTTTTT. Based on the CDR3 plus reference TRBV7-2 and TRBJ2-2, the full variable domain is GAGVSQSPSNKVTEKGKDVELRCDPISGHTALYWYRQSLGQGLEFLIYFQGNSAPDKSGLPSDRFSAERTGGSVSTLTIQRTQQEDSAVYLCASSLLRTGELFFGEGSRLTVL.

The genes are TRBV30 and TRBJ2-7; D possibly corresponds to TRBD2 (5 bases). The V end lost 2 bases, the J end lost 5 bases, and 13 bases lay between the germline ends. This CDR3 is built from 13 residues. From germline, CDR1 is GTSNPN and CDR2 SVGIG (reference sequence). This CDR3 reads CAWSIQDGDEQYF. Here the CDR3 DNA reads TGTGCCTGGAGTATTCAGGACGGGGACGAGCAGTACTTC.

This clone occurred a few times. This chain links TRBV7-9 with TRBJ1-2; no definite D call. The CDR3 has 14 amino acids. With 1 base removed from V and 5 bases from J, the gap between germline ends came to 11 bases. From germline, CDR1 is SEHNR and CDR2 FQNEAQ (reference sequence). The CDR3, as DNA: TGTGCCAGCAGCTTAGGAGAGGGTTGGTATGGCTACACCTTC. Its translation is CASSLGEGWYGYTF.

The chain links TRBV5-5 to TRBJ2-1; 12 positions agree with TRBD2. The CDR3 has 14 residues. The germline gives CDR1 SGHKS, CDR2 YYEKEE (reference sequence). The ends lost 3 bases at V and 6 bases at J; junction bases unmatched: 1. For the CDR3, the DNA is TGTGCCAGCAGCTCGACTAGCGGGAGCAATGAGCAGTTCTTC. Amino acids: CASSSTSGSNEQFF.

The V call is TRBV9, the J call TRBJ1-6, with D unclear. Trimming cost V 3 bases and J 7 bases, with 14 bases left between them. This CDR3 contains 15 residues. Looked up from germline, CDR1 is SGDLS and CDR2 is YYNGEE. CDR3 sequence: CASSGDGVLNSPLHF. Here the CDR3 DNA reads TGTGCCAGCAGCGGAGACGGGGTACTGAATTCACCCCTCCACTTT. The full variable domain, rest sourced from reference TRBV9 and TRBJ1-6, is DSGVTQTPKHLITATGQRVTLRCSPRSGDLSVYWYQQSLDQGLQFLIQYYNGEERAKGNILERFSAQQFPDLHSELNLSSLELGDSALYFCASSGDGVLNSPLHFGNGTRLTVT.

This chain connects TRBV5-1 to TRBJ2-7; 10 bases align to TRBD1. The V gene's germline CDR1 is SGHRS and CDR2 YFSETQ. The CDR3 covers 16 residues. The trim removed 2 bases at V and 5 bases at J, leaving 10 bases unmatched. CDR3 DNA: TGCGCCAGCAGCTTTTTCTCCGGGACAGGGGTCCACGAGCAGTACTTC. This encodes CASSFFSGTGVHEQYF.

This clone has more than one count but fewer than ten. The CDR3 DNA follows: TGTGCCAGCAGCCCTCCAGGGGCGGGCTACGAGCAGTACTTC. This gives the protein CASSPPGAGYEQYF. The chain is built from TRBV28 and TRBJ2-7, with a tentative D call TRBD1 (6 bases). V was trimmed by 6 bases and J by 3 bases, leaving 15 bases between them. The CDR3 consists of 14 residues. Looked up from germline, CDR1 is MDHEN and CDR2 is SYDVKM.

The chain joins TRBV27 to TRBJ2-5, with D maybe TRBD2 (5 bases). CDR1 MNHEY and CDR2 SMNVEV come from the germline V gene (reference sequence). V shed 5 bases and J shed 2 bases, with 12 bases lying between them. This CDR3 contains 14 residues. The chain's CDR3 is CASSGLGVQETQYF. The CDR3 DNA sequence: TGTGCCAGCAGTGGCTTGGGAGTACAAGAGACCCAGTACTTC.

The CDR3 reads CASSYGQGAAGNTIYF. CDR3 nucleotide sequence: TGTGCCAGCAGCTACGGACAGGGGGCAGCTGGAAACACCATATATTTT. The rearrangement links TRBV7-2 to TRBJ1-3, with 11 bases identical to TRBD1. V was clipped by 4 bases and J by 2 bases; unmatched bases: 4. The germline V gene encodes CDR1 SGHTA and CDR2 FQGNSA. The CDR3 extends over 16 amino acids.

The chain has TRBV7-2 and TRBJ2-7; D uncertain. V gave up 4 bases and J gave up 7 bases, with 8 bases separating them. The CDR3 runs to 11 residues. Per germline, CDR1 SGHTA and CDR2 FQGNSA. The CDR3 sequence: CASSSLLEQYF. Written as DNA, the CDR3 is TGTGCCAGCAGCTCCCTTTTAGAGCAGTACTTC.

The V gene is TRBV5-1, the J gene TRBJ2-5, with D possibly being TRBD1 (6 bases). The CDR3 sequence is 15 residues long. Trimming pared 7 bases from V and 4 bases from J, leaving 20 bases between. Germline V lookup: CDR1 SGHRS, CDR2 YFSETQ. CDR3 protein: CASSATGSQSETQYF. CDR3 in DNA: TGCGCCAGCTCCGCTACAGGGTCACAGTCAGAGACCCAGTACTTC. The variable domain in full, with the rest retrieved from reference TRBV5-1 and TRBJ2-5, is KAGVTQTPRYLIKTRGQQVTLSCSPISGHRSVSWYQQTPGQGLQFLFEYFSETQRNKGNFPGRFSGRQFSNSRSEMNVSTLELGDSALYLCASSATGSQSETQYFGPGTRLLVL.

This clone was detected only once. The rearrangement links TRBV5-6 to TRBJ1-2; 8 nucleotides align to TRBD1. J gave up 1 base and V 4 bases, and 3 bases lay outside the gene matches. This CDR3 comprises 14 residues. Germline loops: CDR1 SGHDT, CDR2 YYEEEE. CDR3 loop: CASSPGQGNYGYTF. The CDR3 coding sequence is TGTGCCAGCAGCCCAGGACAGGGTAACTATGGCTACACCTTC. The full variable domain, with the rest looked up from reference TRBV5-6 and TRBJ1-2, is DAGVTQSPTHLIKTRGQQVTLRCSPKSGHDTVSWYQQALGQGPQFIFQYYEEEERQRGNFPDRFSGHQFPNYSSELNVNALLLGDSALYLCASSPGQGNYGYTFGSGTRLTVV.

This clone was detected only once. The CDR3 nucleotides are TGTGCCAGCAGCTTAGCGTCAACGGGAGCGAACACCGGGGAGCTGTTTTTT. It yields the protein CASSLASTGANTGELFF. The chain couples TRBV7-2 to TRBJ2-2; D may be TRBD2 (6 bases). This CDR3 has 17 amino acids. V shed 0 bases and J shed 0 bases, with 11 bases lying between them. In germline, CDR1 is SGHTA, CDR2 FQGNSA.

This clone came up a few times. This chain uses TRBV5-1 with TRBJ1-3; 8 bases fit TRBD1. The germline gives CDR1 SGHRS, CDR2 YFSETQ. The CDR3 is made up of 14 amino acids. V gave up 1 base and J gave up 6 bases; unmatched junction bases: 3. Here the CDR3 DNA reads TGCGCCAGCAGCTTGCCAGGGGGCGAAAACACCATATATTTT. Translated: CASSLPGGENTIYF.

There are a few counts of this clone. The chain is built from TRBV10-3 and TRBJ2-7; the match to TRBD2 covers 11 bases. Looked up from germline, CDR1 is ENHRY and CDR2 is SYGVKD. The CDR3 sequence is 15 residues long. V was clipped by 2 bases and J by 4 bases; unmatched bases: 4. The CDR3 DNA follows: TGTGCCATCAGTGAGACTAGCGGGAGAAGATACGAGCAGTACTTC. Translated: CAISETSGRRYEQYF.

In its sample, this clone was seen a few times. The V gene is TRBV7-3, the J gene TRBJ2-6; no firm D call. The germline V gene encodes CDR1 SGHTA and CDR2 FQGTGA. The CDR3 has 13 residues. The V end lost 8 bases, the J end lost 0 bases, and 5 bases lay between the germline ends. The CDR3 here is CASASSGANVLTF. Written as DNA, the CDR3 is TGTGCCAGCGCGAGCTCTGGGGCCAACGTCCTGACTTTC.

The genes are TRBV10-3 and TRBJ2-7; TRBD1 matches 7 bases. There are 14 residues in the CDR3. Germline values: CDR1 ENHRY, CDR2 SYGVKD. Trimming at V came to 7 bases and at J to 2 bases, leaving 8 bases not matched to a gene. This CDR3 reads CAITPNRGPYEQYF. CDR3 DNA: TGTGCCATCACCCCGAACAGGGGACCCTACGAGCAGTACTTC.

This rearrangement joins TRBV5-5 to TRBJ1-2; D is perhaps TRBD1 (6 bases). CDR1 and CDR2 from the germline V gene are SGHKS and YYEKEE (reference sequence). V lost 4 bases and J lost 6, with 10 bases in between. The CDR3 is made up of 12 amino acids. This chain's CDR3 is CASSPGVHGYTF. The CDR3 DNA reads as TGTGCCAGCAGCCCAGGGGTTCATGGCTACACCTTC.